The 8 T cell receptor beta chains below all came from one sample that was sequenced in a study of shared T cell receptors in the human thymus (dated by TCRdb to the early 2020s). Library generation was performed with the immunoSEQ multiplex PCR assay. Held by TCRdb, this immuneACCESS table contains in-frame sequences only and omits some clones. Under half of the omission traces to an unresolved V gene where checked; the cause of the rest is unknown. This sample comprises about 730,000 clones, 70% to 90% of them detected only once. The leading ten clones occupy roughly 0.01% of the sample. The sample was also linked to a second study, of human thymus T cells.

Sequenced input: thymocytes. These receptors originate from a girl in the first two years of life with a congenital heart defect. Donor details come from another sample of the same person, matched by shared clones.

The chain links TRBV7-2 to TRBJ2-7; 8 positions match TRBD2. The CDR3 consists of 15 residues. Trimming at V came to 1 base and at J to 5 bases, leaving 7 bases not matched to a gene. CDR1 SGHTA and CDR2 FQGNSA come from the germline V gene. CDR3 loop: CASSLDGRGGNEQYF. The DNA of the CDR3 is TGTGCCAGCAGCTTAGACGGACGGGGGGGGAACGAGCAGTACTTC.

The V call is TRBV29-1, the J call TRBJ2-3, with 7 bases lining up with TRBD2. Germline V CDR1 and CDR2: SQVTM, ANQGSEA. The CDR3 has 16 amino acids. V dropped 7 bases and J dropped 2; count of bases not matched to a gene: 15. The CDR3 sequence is CSAGRIRGRVTDTQYF. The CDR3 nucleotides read TGCAGCGCCGGGCGGATTCGGGGGAGGGTCACAGATACGCAGTATTTT.

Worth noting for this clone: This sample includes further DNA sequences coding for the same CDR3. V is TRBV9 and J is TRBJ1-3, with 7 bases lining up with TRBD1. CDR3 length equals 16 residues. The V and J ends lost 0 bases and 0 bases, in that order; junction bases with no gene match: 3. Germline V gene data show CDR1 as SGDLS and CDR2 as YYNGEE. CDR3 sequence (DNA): TGTGCCAGCAGCGTAGAAGACAGGGTCTCTGGAAACACCATATATTTT. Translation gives CASSVEDRVSGNTIYF. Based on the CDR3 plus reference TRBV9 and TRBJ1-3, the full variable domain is DSGVTQTPKHLITATGQRVTLRCSPRSGDLSVYWYQQSLDQGLQFLIQYYNGEERAKGNILERFSAQQFPDLHSELNLSSLELGDSALYFCASSVEDRVSGNTIYFGEGSWLTVV.

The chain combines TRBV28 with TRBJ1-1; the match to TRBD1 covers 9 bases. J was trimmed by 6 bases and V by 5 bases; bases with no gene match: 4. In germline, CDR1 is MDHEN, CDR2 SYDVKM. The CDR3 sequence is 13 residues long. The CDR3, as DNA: TGTGCCAGCAGTCGACAGGGGGACGCTGAAGCTTTCTTT. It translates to CASSRQGDAEAFF.

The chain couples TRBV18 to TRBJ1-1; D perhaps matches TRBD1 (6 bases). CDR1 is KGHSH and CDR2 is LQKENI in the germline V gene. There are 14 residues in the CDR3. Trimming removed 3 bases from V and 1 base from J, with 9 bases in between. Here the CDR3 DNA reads TGTGCCAGCTCACCGGGACACGCGAACACTGAAGCTTTCTTT. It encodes CASSPGHANTEAFF.

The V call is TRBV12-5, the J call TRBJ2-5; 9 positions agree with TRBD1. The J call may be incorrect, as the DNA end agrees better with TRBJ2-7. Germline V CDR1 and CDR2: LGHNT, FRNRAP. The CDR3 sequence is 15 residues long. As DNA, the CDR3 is TGTGCTAGTGGCCCCGGGACAGGGATTTCCTACGAGCAGTACTTC. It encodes CASGPGTGISYEQYF.

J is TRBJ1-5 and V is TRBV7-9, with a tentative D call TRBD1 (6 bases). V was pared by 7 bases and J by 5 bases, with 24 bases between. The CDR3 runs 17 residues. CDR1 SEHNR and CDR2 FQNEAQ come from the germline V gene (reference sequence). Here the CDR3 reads CASIPFVLQGPYQPQHF. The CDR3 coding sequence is TGTGCCAGCATCCCTTTTGTCTTACAGGGCCCGTATCAGCCCCAGCATTTT.

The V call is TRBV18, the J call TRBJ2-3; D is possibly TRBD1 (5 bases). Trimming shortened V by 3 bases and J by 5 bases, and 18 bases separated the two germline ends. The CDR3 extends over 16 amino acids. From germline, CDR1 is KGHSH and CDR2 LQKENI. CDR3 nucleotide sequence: TGTGCCAGCTCACCCTCCTTTAGGGGCCAACAAGATACGCAGTATTTT. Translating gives CASSPSFRGQQDTQYF.